The rows below give T cell receptor beta chains drawn from one sample of a study of cytotoxic CD8 clonotypes in ibrutinib-treated CLL. Data came from immunoSEQ multiplex PCR; TCRdb stores just in-frame clones and leaves some out. This table holds 150,000 or so clones, about 78% found once. The sample was PBMCs, taken after 24 months of ibrutinib treatment. These receptor sequences come from a human donor with chronic lymphocytic leukemia. The conserved cysteine and the conserved F or W are not part of the CDR3 here. D genes are given only for firm matches.

j_call: TRBJ2-4; v_call: TRBV7-9; cdr3_length: 10; d_call: .; cdr3_aa: ASSPGWNIQY
j_call: TRBJ2-3; v_call: TRBV9; cdr3_length: 14; d_call: .; cdr3_aa: ASSPQGGGRTDTQY
j_call: TRBJ2-7; v_call: TRBV29-1; cdr3_length: 9; d_call: .; cdr3_aa: SVDGGNEQY
j_call: TRBJ1-5; v_call: TRBV6-5; cdr3_length: 11; d_call: .; cdr3_aa: ASRRTVGQPQH
j_call: TRBJ2-7; v_call: TRBV4-3; cdr3_length: 15; d_call: TRBD2; cdr3_aa: ASSPGTSGGMAYEQY
j_call: TRBJ1-2; v_call: TRBV29-1; cdr3_length: 9; d_call: TRBD1; cdr3_aa: SSQGAGGYT
j_call: TRBJ1-4; v_call: TRBV18; cdr3_length: 12; d_call: .; cdr3_aa: ASSPPGTVGKLF
j_call: TRBJ1-1; v_call: TRBV7-9; cdr3_length: 10; d_call: TRBD1; cdr3_aa: ASSPGDSEAF
j_call: TRBJ1-1; v_call: TRBV28; cdr3_length: 12; d_call: .; cdr3_aa: ASTSGGLNTEAF
j_call: TRBJ2-7; v_call: TRBV28; cdr3_length: 13; d_call: .; cdr3_aa: ASSTPLGSSYEQY
j_call: TRBJ1-6; v_call: TRBV18; cdr3_length: 12; d_call: TRBD1; cdr3_aa: ASSPRTGDSPLH
j_call: TRBJ2-7; v_call: TRBV7-3; cdr3_length: 14; d_call: .; cdr3_aa: ATSNGWGPGSYEQY
j_call: TRBJ2-7; v_call: TRBV5-1; cdr3_length: 12; d_call: TRBD1; cdr3_aa: ASSPGDRVDEQY
j_call: TRBJ2-5; v_call: TRBV28; cdr3_length: 13; d_call: TRBD2; cdr3_aa: ASRAAGGPGETQY
j_call: TRBJ1-1; v_call: TRBV5-6; cdr3_length: 11; d_call: .; cdr3_aa: ASSLRWWIEAF
j_call: TRBJ1-5; v_call: TRBV7-2; cdr3_length: 13; d_call: .; cdr3_aa: ASSLDGGSNQPQH